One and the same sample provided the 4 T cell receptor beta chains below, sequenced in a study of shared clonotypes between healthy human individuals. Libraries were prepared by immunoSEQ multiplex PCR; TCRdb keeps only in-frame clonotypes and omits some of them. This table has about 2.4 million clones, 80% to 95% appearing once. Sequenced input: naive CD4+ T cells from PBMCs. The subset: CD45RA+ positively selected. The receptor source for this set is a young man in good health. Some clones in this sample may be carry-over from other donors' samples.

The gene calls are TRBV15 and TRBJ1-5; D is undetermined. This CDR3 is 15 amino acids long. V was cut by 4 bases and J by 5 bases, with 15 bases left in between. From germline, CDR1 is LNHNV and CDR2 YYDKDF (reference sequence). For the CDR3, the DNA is TGTGCCACCAGCAACCCTGGGAGAGTAGATCAGCCCCAGCATTTT. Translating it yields CATSNPGRVDQPQHF. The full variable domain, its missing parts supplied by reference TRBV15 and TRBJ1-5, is DAMVIQNPRYQVTQFGKPVTLSCSQTLNHNVMYWYQQKSSQAPKLLFHYYDKDFNNEADTPDNFQSRRPNTSFCFLDIRSPGLGDTAMYLCATSNPGRVDQPQHFGDGTRLSIL.

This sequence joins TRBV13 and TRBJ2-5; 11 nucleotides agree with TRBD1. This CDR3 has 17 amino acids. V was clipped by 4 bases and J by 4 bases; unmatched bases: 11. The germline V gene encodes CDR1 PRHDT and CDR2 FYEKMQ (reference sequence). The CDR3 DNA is TGTGCCAGCAGCTCGTCCGGGACAGGGGGTGTGAGAGAGACCCAGTACTTC. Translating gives CASSSSGTGGVRETQYF. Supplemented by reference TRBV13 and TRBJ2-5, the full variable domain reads AAGVIQSPRHLIKEKRETATLKCYPIPRHDTVYWYQQGPGQDPQFLISFYEKMQSDKGSIPDRFSAQQFSDYHSELNMSSLELGDSALYFCASSSSGTGGVRETQYFGPGTRLLVL.

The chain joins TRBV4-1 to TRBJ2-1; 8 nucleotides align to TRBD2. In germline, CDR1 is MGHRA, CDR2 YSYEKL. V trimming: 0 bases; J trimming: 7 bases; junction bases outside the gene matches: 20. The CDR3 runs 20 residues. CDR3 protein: CASSQDGAGLGSGRRNEQFF. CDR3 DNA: TGCGCCAGCAGCCAAGATGGGGCTGGTTTGGGAAGCGGGAGAAGAAATGAGCAGTTCTTC.

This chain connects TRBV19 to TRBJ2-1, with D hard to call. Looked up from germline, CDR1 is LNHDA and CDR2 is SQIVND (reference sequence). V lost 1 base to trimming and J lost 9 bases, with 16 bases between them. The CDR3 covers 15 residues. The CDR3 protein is CASSIARPLLGEQFF. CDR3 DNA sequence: TGTGCCAGTAGTATAGCCCGCCCCCTTCTAGGTGAGCAGTTCTTC.